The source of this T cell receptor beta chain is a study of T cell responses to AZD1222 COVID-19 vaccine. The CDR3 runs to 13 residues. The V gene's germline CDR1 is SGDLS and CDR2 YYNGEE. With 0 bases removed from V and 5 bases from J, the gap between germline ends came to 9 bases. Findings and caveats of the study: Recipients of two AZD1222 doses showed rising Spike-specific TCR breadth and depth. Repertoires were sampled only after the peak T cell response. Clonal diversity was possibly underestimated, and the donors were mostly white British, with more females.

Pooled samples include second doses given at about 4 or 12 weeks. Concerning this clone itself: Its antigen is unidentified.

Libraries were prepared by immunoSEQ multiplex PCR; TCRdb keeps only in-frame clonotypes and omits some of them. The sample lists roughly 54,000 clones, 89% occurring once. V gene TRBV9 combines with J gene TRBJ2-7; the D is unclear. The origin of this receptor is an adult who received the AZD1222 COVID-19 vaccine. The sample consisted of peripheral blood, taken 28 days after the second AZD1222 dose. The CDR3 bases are TGTGCCAGCAGCGTAGACTCAGCGAACGAGCAGTACTTC. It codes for CASSVDSANEQYF.